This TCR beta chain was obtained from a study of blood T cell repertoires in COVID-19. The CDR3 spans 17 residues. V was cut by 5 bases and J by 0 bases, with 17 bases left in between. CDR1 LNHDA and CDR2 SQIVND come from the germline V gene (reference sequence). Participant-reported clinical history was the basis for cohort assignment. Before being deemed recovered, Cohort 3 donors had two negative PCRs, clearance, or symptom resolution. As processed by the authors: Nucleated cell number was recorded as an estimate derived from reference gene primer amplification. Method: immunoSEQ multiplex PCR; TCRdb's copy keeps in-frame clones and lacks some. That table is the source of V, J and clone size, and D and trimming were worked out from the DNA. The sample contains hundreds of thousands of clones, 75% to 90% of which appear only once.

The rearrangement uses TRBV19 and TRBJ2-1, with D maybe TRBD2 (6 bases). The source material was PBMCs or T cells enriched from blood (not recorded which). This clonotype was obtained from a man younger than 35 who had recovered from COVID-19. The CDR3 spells CASSVRPEGRSYNEQFF. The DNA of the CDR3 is TGTGCCAGTAGTGTACGTCCGGAGGGGCGCTCCTACAATGAGCAGTTCTTC. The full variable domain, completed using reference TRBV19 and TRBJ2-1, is DGGITQSPKYLFRKEGQNVTLSCEQNLNHDAMYWYRQDPGQGLRLIYYSQIVNDFQKGDIAEGYSVSREKKESFPLTVTSAQKNPTAFYLCASSVRPEGRSYNEQFFGPGTRLTVL.